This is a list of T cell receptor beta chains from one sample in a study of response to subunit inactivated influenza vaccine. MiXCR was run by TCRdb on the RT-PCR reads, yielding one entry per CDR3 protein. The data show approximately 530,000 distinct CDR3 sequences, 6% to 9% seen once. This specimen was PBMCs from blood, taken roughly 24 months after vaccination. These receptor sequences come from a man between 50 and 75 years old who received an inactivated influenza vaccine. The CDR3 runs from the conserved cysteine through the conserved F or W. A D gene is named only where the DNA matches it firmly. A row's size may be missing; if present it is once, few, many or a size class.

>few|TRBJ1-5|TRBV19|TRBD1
TGTGCCAGTAGTACCGACAGGGCTCCCAATCAGCCCCAGCATTTT
CASSTDRAPNQPQHF
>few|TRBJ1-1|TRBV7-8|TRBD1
TGTGCCAGCAGCCTAATGGGACAGAGGAACACTGAAGCTTTCTTT
CASSLMGQRNTEAFF
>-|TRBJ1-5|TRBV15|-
TGTGCCACCAGCAGAGGACGGGGAGAGCCCCAGCATTTT
CATSRGRGEPQHF
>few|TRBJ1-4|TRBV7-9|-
TGTGCCAGCAGCTTAACGGGGATGATTGAAAAACTGTTTTTT
CASSLTGMIEKLFF
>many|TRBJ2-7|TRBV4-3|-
TGCGCCAGCAGCCAGTGGGCGGGACCCTACGAGCAGTACTTC
CASSQWAGPYEQYF
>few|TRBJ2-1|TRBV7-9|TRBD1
TGTGCCAGCAGCGATGCACCGGGACAGAGATACAATGAGCAGTTCTTC
CASSDAPGQRYNEQFF
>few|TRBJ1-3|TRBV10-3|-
TGTGCCATCTCACCCAGGGACTCTGGAAACACCATATATTTT
CAISPRDSGNTIYF
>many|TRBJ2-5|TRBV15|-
TGTGCCACCAGCAGAGATCCTGGAAGGCAAGAGACCCAGTACTTC
CATSRDPGRQETQYF
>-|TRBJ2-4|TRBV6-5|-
TGTGCCAGCAGTTTCATGGACGGCAAAAACATTCAGTACTTC
CASSFMDGKNIQYF
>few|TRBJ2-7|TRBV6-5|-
TGTGCCAGCAGTTACCAAGCAGGAACCACCTACGAGCAGTACTTC
CASSYQAGTTYEQYF
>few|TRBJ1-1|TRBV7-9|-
TGTGCCAGCAGTCCCTCTTATGGTATAGAGGCCACTGAAGCTTTCTTT
CASSPSYGIEATEAFF
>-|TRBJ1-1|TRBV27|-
TGTGCCAGCAGTTTATGGAGTAGGCCACAAGTGGGTTACACTGAAGCTTTCTTT
CASSLWSRPQVGYTEAFF
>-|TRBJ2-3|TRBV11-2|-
TGTGCCAGCAGCCCAAACGCCGGGGTCACAGATACGCAGTATTTT
CASSPNAGVTDTQYF
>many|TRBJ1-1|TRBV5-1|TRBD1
TGCGCCAGCAGCCCCAGGGGGGAGGAAGCTTTCTTT
CASSPRGEEAFF
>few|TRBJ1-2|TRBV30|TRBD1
TGTGCCTGGAATGCGGGGACAGGCGGCTACACCTTC
CAWNAGTGGYTF
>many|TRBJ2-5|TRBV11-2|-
TGTGCCAGCAGCTCCTACCAAGAGACCCAGTACTTC
CASSSYQETQYF
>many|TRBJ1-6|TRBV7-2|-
TGTGCCAGCAGCTTAGCGTATCACAGCAATTCACCCCTCCACTTT
CASSLAYHSNSPLHF
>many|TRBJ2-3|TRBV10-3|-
TGTGCCATCAGTGAGACGATGCGGGGTCTCACAGATACGCAGTATTTT
CAISETMRGLTDTQYF
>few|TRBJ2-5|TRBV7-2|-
TGTGCCAGCAGCTTGGCTCACGGCAGGAGCCAAGAGACCCAGTACTTC
CASSLAHGRSQETQYF
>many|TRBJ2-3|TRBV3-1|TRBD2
TGTGCCAGCAGCCTTCGGACTAGCGGGAGTACAGATACGCAGTATTTT
CASSLRTSGSTDTQYF
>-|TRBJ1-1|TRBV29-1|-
TGCAGCGTTGCATCCCTTGAAGCTTTCTTT
CSVASLEAFF
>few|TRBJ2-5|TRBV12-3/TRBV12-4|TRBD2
TGTGCCAGCAGTTTAGTCTGGACTAGCGGGACTCGGACCCAGTACTTC
CASSLVWTSGTRTQYF
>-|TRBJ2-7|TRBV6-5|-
TGTGCCAGCAGTTACTCTCTAGGGAACTACGAGCAGTACTTC
CASSYSLGNYEQYF
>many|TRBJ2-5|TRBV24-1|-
TGTGCCACCAGTGATTTTGTGGCAAGGGGGGAGGAGACCCAGTACTTC
CATSDFVARGEETQYF
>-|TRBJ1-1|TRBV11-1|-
TGTGCCAGCAGCTTAGGCCCACAGGGTTTGAACACTGAAGCTTTCTTT
CASSLGPQGLNTEAFF
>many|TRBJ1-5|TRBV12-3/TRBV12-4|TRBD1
TGTGCCAGCAGACCGCCGGGACAGGGCCAGCCCCAGCATTTT
CASRPPGQGQPQHF
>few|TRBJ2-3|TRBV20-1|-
TGCAGTGCTAGAGGGCCGTTTAGCACAGATACGCAGTATTTT
CSARGPFSTDTQYF
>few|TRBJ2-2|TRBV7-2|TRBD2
TGTGCCAGCAGCTTTTCCGGGACTAGGGAGCTGTTTTTT
CASSFSGTRELFF
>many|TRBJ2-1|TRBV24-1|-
TGTGCCACCAGTGATTCCATCTCGGGCACCGTGGTTAATGAGCAGTTCTTC
CATSDSISGTVVNEQFF
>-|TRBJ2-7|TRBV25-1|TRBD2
TGTGCCAGCAGTGAACCTCGGGAGGGACACGGCCCCCTGGAGCAGTACTTC
CASSEPREGHGPLEQYF
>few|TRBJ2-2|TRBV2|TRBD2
TGTGCCAGCGAGGACCCAGCGGGAGGGAACACCGGGGAGCTGTTTTTT
CASEDPAGGNTGELFF
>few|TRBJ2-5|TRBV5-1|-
TGCGCCAGCAGCCTTACAGGAGGGGGCCTCGGGACCCAGTACTTC
CASSLTGGGLGTQYF
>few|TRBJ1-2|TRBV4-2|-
TGTGCCAGCAGCCCGGCCGGGGGGGATGGTAGCTATGGCTACACCTTC
CASSPAGGDGSYGYTF
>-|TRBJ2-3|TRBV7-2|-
TGTGCCAGCAGCTTATTCGAGTCTAGCACAGATACGCAGTATTTT
CASSLFESSTDTQYF
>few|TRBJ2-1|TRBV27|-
TGTGCCAGCAGAACCGAACCCGGGGCGGGTAATGAGCAGTTCTTC
CASRTEPGAGNEQFF
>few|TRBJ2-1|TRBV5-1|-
TGCGCCAGCAGCTTGGCCGGGCTAGCCCTAGGGCAGTTCTTC
CASSLAGLALGQFF
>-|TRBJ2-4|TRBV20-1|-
TGCAGTGCTACAGGGACCGACGGCAAAAACATTCAGTACTTC
CSATGTDGKNIQYF
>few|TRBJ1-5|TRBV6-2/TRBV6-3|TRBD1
TGTGCCAGCACCTCAACAGGGGTTGGACAGCCCCAGCATTTT
CASTSTGVGQPQHF
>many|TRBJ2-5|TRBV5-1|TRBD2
TGCGCCAGCAGCTTGGGGACTAGCCTCAGTCAAGAGACCCAGTACTTC
CASSLGTSLSQETQYF
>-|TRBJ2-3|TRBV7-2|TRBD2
TGTGCCAGCAGCTTAGCGTGGCTAGCGGGGGCAGATACGCAGTATTTT
CASSLAWLAGADTQYF
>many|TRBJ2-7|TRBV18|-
TGTGCCAGCTCACCCTCCCTCTTCCTAAGCTACGAGCAGTACTTC
CASSPSLFLSYEQYF
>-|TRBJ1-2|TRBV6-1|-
TGTGCCAGCGTTAGGCACAGAGGGGGCTACACCTTC
CASVRHRGGYTF
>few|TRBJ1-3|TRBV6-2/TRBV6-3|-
TGTGCCAGCAGTTACTTCGGATTGGGGGTCCGTGATACTGGTGACTCTGGAAACACCATATATTTT
CASSYFGLGVRDTGDSGNTIYF
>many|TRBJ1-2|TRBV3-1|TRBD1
TGTGCCAGCAGTTCGAGACCGGGACAGGGGAAAGATGGCTACACCTTC
CASSSRPGQGKDGYTF
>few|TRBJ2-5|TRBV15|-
TGTGCCACCAGCAGAGATTTCCTTGACTACAGACAAGAGACCCAGTACTTC
CATSRDFLDYRQETQYF
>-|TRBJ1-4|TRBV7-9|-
TGTGCCAGCAGCTTACAGGGTACCTCTAATGAAAAACTGTTTTTT
CASSLQGTSNEKLFF
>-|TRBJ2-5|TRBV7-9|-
TGTGCCAGCAGCCCGGGACCGTTCGAGGAGACCCAGTACTTC
CASSPGPFEETQYF
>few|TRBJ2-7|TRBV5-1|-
TGCGCCAGCAGCTTGCCCGATGCCTACGAGCAGTACTTC
CASSLPDAYEQYF